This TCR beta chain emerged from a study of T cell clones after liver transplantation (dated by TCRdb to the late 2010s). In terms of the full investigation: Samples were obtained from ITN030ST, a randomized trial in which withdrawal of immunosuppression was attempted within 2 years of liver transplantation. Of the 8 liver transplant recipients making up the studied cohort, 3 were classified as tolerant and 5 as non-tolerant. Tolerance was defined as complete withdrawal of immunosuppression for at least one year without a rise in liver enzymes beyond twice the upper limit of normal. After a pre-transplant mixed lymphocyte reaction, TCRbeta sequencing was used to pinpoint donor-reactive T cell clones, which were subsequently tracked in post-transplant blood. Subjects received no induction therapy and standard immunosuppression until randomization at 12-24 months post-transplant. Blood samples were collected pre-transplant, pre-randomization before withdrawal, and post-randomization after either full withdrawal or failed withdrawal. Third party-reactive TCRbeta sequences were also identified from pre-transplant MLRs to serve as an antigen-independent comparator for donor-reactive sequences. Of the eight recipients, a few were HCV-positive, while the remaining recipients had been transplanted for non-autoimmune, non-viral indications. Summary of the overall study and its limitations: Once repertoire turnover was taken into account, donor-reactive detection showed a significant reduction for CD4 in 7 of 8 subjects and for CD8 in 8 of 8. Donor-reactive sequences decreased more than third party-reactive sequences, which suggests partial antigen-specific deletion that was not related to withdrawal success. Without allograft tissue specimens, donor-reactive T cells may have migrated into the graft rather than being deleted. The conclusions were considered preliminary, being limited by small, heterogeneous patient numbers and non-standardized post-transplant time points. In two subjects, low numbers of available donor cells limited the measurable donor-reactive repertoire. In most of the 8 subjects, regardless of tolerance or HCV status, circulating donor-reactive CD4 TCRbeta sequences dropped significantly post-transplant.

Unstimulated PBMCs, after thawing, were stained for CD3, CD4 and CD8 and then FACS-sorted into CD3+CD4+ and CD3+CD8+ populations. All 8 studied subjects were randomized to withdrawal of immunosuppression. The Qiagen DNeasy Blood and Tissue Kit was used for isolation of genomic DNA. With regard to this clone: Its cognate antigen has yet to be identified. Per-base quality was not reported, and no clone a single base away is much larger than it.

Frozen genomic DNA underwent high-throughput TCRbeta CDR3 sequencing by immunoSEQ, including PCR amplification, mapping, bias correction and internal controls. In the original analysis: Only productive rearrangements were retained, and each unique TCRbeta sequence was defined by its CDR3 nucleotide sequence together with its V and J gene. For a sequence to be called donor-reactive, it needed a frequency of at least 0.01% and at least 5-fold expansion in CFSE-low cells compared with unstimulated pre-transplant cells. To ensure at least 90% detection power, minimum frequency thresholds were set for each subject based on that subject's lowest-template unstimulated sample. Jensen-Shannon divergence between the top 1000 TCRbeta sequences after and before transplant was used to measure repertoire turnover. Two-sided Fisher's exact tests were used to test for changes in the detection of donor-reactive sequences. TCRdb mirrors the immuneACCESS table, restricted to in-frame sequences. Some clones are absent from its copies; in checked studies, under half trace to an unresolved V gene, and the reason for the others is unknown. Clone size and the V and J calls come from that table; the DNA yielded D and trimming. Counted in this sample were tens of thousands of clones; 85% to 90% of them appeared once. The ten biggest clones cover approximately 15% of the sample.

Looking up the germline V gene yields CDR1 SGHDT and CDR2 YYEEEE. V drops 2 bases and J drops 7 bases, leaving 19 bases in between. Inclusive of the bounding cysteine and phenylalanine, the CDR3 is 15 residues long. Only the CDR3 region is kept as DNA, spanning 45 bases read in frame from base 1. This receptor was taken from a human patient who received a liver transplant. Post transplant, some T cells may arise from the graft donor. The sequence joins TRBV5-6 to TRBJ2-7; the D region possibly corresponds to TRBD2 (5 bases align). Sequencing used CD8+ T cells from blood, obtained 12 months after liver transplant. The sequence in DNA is TGTGCCAGCAGCTTCCCCGGACCCCCGGAGGATGAGCAGTACTTC. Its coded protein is CASSFPGPPEDEQYF.